Listed here are 27 T cell receptor beta chains from one sample, sequenced in a study of blood T cell repertoires in COVID-19. Measured with immunoSEQ multiplex PCR; TCRdb has only the in-frame clones, and not every one. In the table there are around 100,000 clones, about 85% of which are singletons. Sequencing input: peripheral blood. Receptors were obtained from a woman in her seventies with active or convalescent COVID-19.

This clone was observed once. The chain links TRBV2 to TRBJ2-3; 13 bases fit TRBD2. J gave up 1 base and V 6 bases, and 4 bases lay outside the gene matches. Per the germline V gene, CDR1 is SNHLY and CDR2 is FYNNEI. The CDR3 consists of 16 residues. For the CDR3, the DNA is TGTGCCAGCAGGGGGACTAGCGGGGACCGCACAGATACGCAGTATTTT. It translates to CASRGTSGDRTDTQYF.

CDR3 protein: CASSLTGGYNEQFF. In nucleotides, the CDR3 is TGTGCCAGCAGCTTAACGGGGGGTTACAATGAGCAGTTCTTC. This sequence joins TRBV7-9 and TRBJ2-1, with TRBD2 identical over 7 bases. The CDR3 is 14 residues long. V trimming: 2 bases; J trimming: 4 bases; junction bases outside the gene matches: 2. CDR1 and CDR2 (germline): SEHNR, FQNEAQ (reference sequence).

The V gene is TRBV28, the J gene TRBJ2-1; 9 bases match TRBD2. Unmatched junction bases numbered 7, after V lost 7 bases and J lost 3 bases. Germline V CDR1 and CDR2: MDHEN, SYDVKM. The CDR3 runs 15 residues. This chain's CDR3 is CASNPGLASYNEQFF. The CDR3 DNA reads TGTGCCAGCAACCCCGGACTAGCGAGCTACAATGAGCAGTTCTTC.

The chain links TRBV18 to TRBJ2-2; no clear D. Trimming took off 2 bases at V and 13 bases at J, with 11 bases between the two ends. The V gene's germline CDR1 is KGHSH and CDR2 LQKENI. The length of the CDR3 is 12 residues. The CDR3: CASSPSERRLFF. CDR3 nucleotide sequence: TGTGCCAGCTCACCAAGCGAACGTCGGCTGTTTTTT.

The V call is TRBV7-2, the J call TRBJ1-5; the D gene is possibly TRBD1 (5 bases). V was shortened by 0 bases and J by 1 base, with 13 bases between the two germline ends. Germline assignment: CDR1 SGHTA and CDR2 FQGNSA. The CDR3 has 17 residues. The CDR3 coding sequence is TGTGCCAGCAGCTTAGCTGGGGGGAGAAGGAGCAATCAGCCCCAGCATTTT. It specifies CASSLAGGRRSNQPQHF.

V usage is TRBV7-2 and J usage is TRBJ2-7, with a weak D call TRBD1 (6 bases). The V gene lost 6 bases and the J gene lost 4 bases, with 19 bases spanning the gap. CDR1 is SGHTA and CDR2 is FQGNSA in the germline V gene. The CDR3 contains 15 residues. The CDR3 DNA sequence: TGTGCCAGCAGTAGGGACACGGTCTTACAGTACGAGCAGTACTTC. Protein product: CASSRDTVLQYEQYF.

The chain has TRBV7-2 and TRBJ2-1; D not certain. Germline V gene sequence: CDR1 SGHTA, CDR2 FQGNSA. Trimming pared 1 base from V and 3 bases from J, leaving 4 bases between. The CDR3 extends over 13 amino acids. The CDR3 DNA follows: TGTGCCAGCAGCTTAGGGAGCTACAATGAGCAGTTCTTC. Translation: CASSLGSYNEQFF.

The chain recombines TRBV14 with TRBJ2-2; 7 bases agree with TRBD1. CDR3 length: 15 residues. Germline CDR1 and CDR2: SGHDN and FVKESK. Trimming at V came to 1 base and at J to 4 bases, leaving 3 bases not matched to a gene. Here the CDR3 DNA reads TGTGCCAGCAGCCAAGGGGGACAGTTCACCGGGGAGCTGTTTTTT. Its protein product is CASSQGGQFTGELFF.

The chain recombines TRBV11-3 with TRBJ1-3, with TRBD1 identical over 8 bases. The V gene's germline CDR1 is SGHNT and CDR2 YENEEA. The V gene end was trimmed by 3 bases and the J gene end by 2 bases; junction bases not matched to a gene: 0. The length of the CDR3 is 14 residues. The CDR3, as DNA: TGTGCCAGCAGCTTGACAGGGGCTGGAAACACCATATATTTT. Its protein is CASSLTGAGNTIYF.

CDR3 region: CASSIDGEHRGPNQPQHF. In DNA, the CDR3 is TGTGCCAGTAGTATAGACGGGGAGCACAGGGGACCTAATCAGCCCCAGCATTTT. This chain connects TRBV19 to TRBJ1-5, with TRBD1 matching 7 bases. The germline CDR1 and CDR2 sequences are LNHDA and SQIVND (reference sequence). This CDR3 comprises 18 residues. The junction had 12 bases not matched to a gene; V was cut back by 0 bases and J by 4 bases.

The CDR3 nucleotides are TGTGCCAGCAGCGTAGTAGCTGGCTCCTACAATGAGCAGTTCTTC. This encodes CASSVVAGSYNEQFF. The chain joins TRBV9 to TRBJ2-1, with D uncertain. CDR1 and CDR2 from the germline V gene are SGDLS and YYNGEE. The CDR3 is 15 residues long. Trimming pared 0 bases from V and 0 bases from J, leaving 7 bases between.

The rearrangement joins TRBV6-6 to TRBJ2-7; 12 bases fit TRBD2. Trimming took 5 bases from V and 4 from J; bases not matched to a gene: 6. The CDR3 is 15 amino acids. CDR1 is MNHNY and CDR2 is SVGAGI in the germline V gene (reference sequence). This CDR3 is CASSTPGTSGYEQYF. CDR3 sequence (DNA): TGTGCCAGCAGTACCCCCGGGACTAGCGGGTACGAGCAGTACTTC.

This chain joins TRBV29-1 and TRBJ2-2; 9 bases match TRBD1. Germline trimming cut 6 bases from V and 8 bases from J; bases unmatched to any gene: 4. This CDR3 is built from 12 residues. Germline values: CDR1 SQVTM, CDR2 ANQGSEA. The CDR3 nucleotides read TGCAGCGTGACAGGGGGATATGGGGAGCTGTTTTTT. Protein: CSVTGGYGELFF.

V is TRBV28 and J is TRBJ2-2; 9 bases are a match to TRBD1. The CDR3 is 16 residues long. Trimming removed 5 bases from V and 7 bases from J; junction bases left unmatched: 11. CDR1 and CDR2 (germline): MDHEN, SYDVKM. The CDR3 region has the DNA TGTGCCAGCAGTAGTAAGGGACAGGGAGTGAACGGGGAGCTGTTTTTT. The encoded protein is CASSSKGQGVNGELFF. Based on the CDR3 plus reference TRBV28 and TRBJ2-2, the full variable domain is DVKVTQSSRYLVKRTGEKVFLECVQDMDHENMFWYRQDPGLGLRLIYFSYDVKMKEKGDIPEGYSVSREKKERFSLILESASTNQTSMYLCASSSKGQGVNGELFFGEGSRLTVL.

The chain joins TRBV4-2 to TRBJ2-1; 11 nucleotides agree with TRBD2. CDR3 size: 17 residues. CDR1 and CDR2 from the germline V gene are LGHNA and YNFKEQ. The J segment lost 7 bases and the V segment lost 4 bases, leaving 12 bases of the junction unmatched. The CDR3 DNA follows: TGTGCCAGCAGCCGCTCCTTAGTAGCGGGAGGGGTGAATGAGCAGTTCTTC. Protein: CASSRSLVAGGVNEQFF.

V is TRBV9 and J is TRBJ1-1, with no clear D. This CDR3 is 13 amino acids long. V was trimmed by 4 bases and J by 7 bases, leaving 14 bases between them. CDR1 SGDLS and CDR2 YYNGEE come from the germline V gene. In DNA form, the CDR3 reads TGTGCCAGCAGCACCCGGATTGGAGGTGAAGCTTTCTTT. It yields the protein CASSTRIGGEAFF. The variable domain in full, with the rest retrieved from reference TRBV9 and TRBJ1-1, is DSGVTQTPKHLITATGQRVTLRCSPRSGDLSVYWYQQSLDQGLQFLIQYYNGEERAKGNILERFSAQQFPDLHSELNLSSLELGDSALYFCASSTRIGGEAFFGQGTRLTVV.

This rearrangement joins TRBV5-1 to TRBJ1-3; 8 nucleotides align to TRBD1. The CDR3 is 16 amino acids. Germline-derived CDR1 and CDR2 are SGHRS and YFSETQ. J lost 0 bases, V lost 0 bases, and 2 bases had no gene match. CDR3 sequence: CASSLAGGLSGNTIYF. In DNA, the CDR3 is TGCGCCAGCAGCTTGGCAGGGGGCCTCTCTGGAAACACCATATATTTT. Combining the CDR3 with reference TRBV5-1 and TRBJ1-3 gives the whole variable domain KAGVTQTPRYLIKTRGQQVTLSCSPISGHRSVSWYQQTPGQGLQFLFEYFSETQRNKGNFPGRFSGRQFSNSRSEMNVSTLELGDSALYLCASSLAGGLSGNTIYFGEGSWLTVV.

The genes are TRBV11-2 and TRBJ2-5; D not resolved. The CDR3 is 13 residues long. The V end lost 3 bases, the J end lost 3 bases, and 8 bases lay between the germline ends. Germline CDR1 SGHAT, CDR2 FQNNGV. Here the CDR3 DNA reads TGTGCCAGCAGCTTGAGTGACAAAGAGACCCAGTACTTC. This sequence encodes CASSLSDKETQYF.

This clone occurred once. The chain is built from TRBV5-1 and TRBJ2-5; D possibly corresponds to TRBD2 (5 bases). The CDR3 is 13 amino acids. V gave up 0 bases and J gave up 3 bases, with 6 bases separating them. Germline CDR1 and CDR2: SGHRS and YFSETQ. CDR3 nucleotide sequence: TGCGCCAGCAGCTTGGCCGGGAAAGAGACCCAGTACTTC. Translating gives CASSLAGKETQYF.

The V and J genes are TRBV24-1 and TRBJ1-2; D not resolved. Trimming stripped 4 bases from V and 7 bases from J, with 15 bases between. Germline CDR1 is KGHDR and CDR2 is SFDVKD. This CDR3 is built from 14 residues. The CDR3 DNA reads as TGTGCCACCAGTGAGAGGAGCTTCCTTGGTGGCTACACCTTC. It is translated as CATSERSFLGGYTF.

Details on this clone: Other DNA sequences in this specimen translate into the identical CDR3. The chain has TRBV30 and TRBJ1-3; D ambiguous. The CDR3 sequence is 13 residues long. V lost 0 bases and J 0 bases, leaving 3 bases between the germline ends. Germline lookup yields CDR1 GTSNPN and CDR2 SVGIG (reference sequence). The CDR3 loop reads CAWSVSSGNTIYF. CDR3 coding DNA: TGTGCCTGGAGTGTCAGCTCTGGAAACACCATATATTTT.

The V and J genes are TRBV5-1 and TRBJ2-5, with 14 nucleotides matching TRBD2. Germline CDR1 reads SGHRS; CDR2 reads YFSETQ. This CDR3 contains 19 residues. Trimming cost V 0 bases and J 4 bases; bases outside gene matches: 11. For the CDR3, the DNA is TGCGCCAGCAGCTTGGAGTGGGGGACTAGCGGGAGAGTGGGAGAGACCCAGTACTTC. This encodes CASSLEWGTSGRVGETQYF.

This chain links TRBV19 with TRBJ1-3, with D unclear. V shed 3 bases and J shed 4 bases, with 10 bases lying between them. Germline V lookup: CDR1 LNHDA, CDR2 SQIVND (reference sequence). CDR3 size: 14 residues. The CDR3 DNA is TGTGCCAGTAGTATTGGGGAGCTCGGAAACACCATATATTTT. It codes for CASSIGELGNTIYF.

This clone has just one count. This rearrangement joins TRBV7-2 to TRBJ1-2; 9 bases fit TRBD1. The CDR3 contains 15 residues. Trimming took 1 base from V and 4 from J; bases not matched to a gene: 4. Germline CDR1 and CDR2: SGHTA and FQGNSA. The CDR3 sequence is CASSLVPQGAYGYTF. Written as DNA, the CDR3 is TGTGCCAGCAGCTTAGTACCACAGGGGGCCTATGGCTACACCTTC.

The CDR3 sequence is CASSPAGTGGAEQYF. In nucleotides, the CDR3 is TGTGCCAGCTCACCGGCCGGGACAGGGGGCGCCGAGCAGTACTTC. J is TRBJ2-7 and V is TRBV18; 12 nucleotides align to TRBD1. CDR3 length equals 15 residues. V shed 3 bases, J shed 6 bases, and the junction held 6 bases outside the gene matches. Germline CDR1 KGHSH, CDR2 LQKENI. The full variable domain, in which reference TRBV18 and TRBJ2-7 provide the parts outside the CDR3, is NAGVMQNPRHLVRRRGQEARLRCSPMKGHSHVYWYRQLPEEGLKFMVYLQKENIIDESGMPKERFSAEFPKEGPSILRIQQVVRGDSAAYFCASSPAGTGGAEQYFGPGTRLTVT.

The V and J genes are TRBV14 and TRBJ2-7, with D uncertain. From germline, CDR1 is SGHDN and CDR2 FVKESK. V was trimmed by 2 bases and J by 4 bases, leaving 12 bases between them. This CDR3 region has 14 residues. In DNA, the CDR3 is TGTGCCAGCAGCCAAATGCCTAGTTTTTACGAGCAGTACTTC. It encodes CASSQMPSFYEQYF.

This chain links TRBV3-1 (or the pseudogene TRBV3-2) with TRBJ2-7, with a tentative D call TRBD2 (6 bases). The germline V and J ends were trimmed by 4 bases and 5 bases, with 18 bases remaining between them. Germline CDR1 reads LGHDT; CDR2 reads YNNKEL (reference sequence). The CDR3 sequence is 15 residues long. CDR3 sequence: CASSLRRGYGNEQYF. As DNA, the CDR3 is TGTGCCAGCAGCCTCCGTCGGGGGTATGGAAACGAGCAGTACTTC.